This is a list of T cell receptor beta chains from one sample in a study of blood T cells in healthy people across ages. TCRdb reprocessed the 5' RACE reads via MiXCR and lists one record per CDR3 protein. The sample holds roughly 1 million distinct CDR3 sequences, approximately 26% seen once. A further study also used this sample, focusing on T cells of mothers and their children.

The sample taken for sequencing was blood. The receptors stem from a girl aged 2-15 years in good health. CDR3s include the opening cysteine and the closing phenylalanine or tryptophan. Fields, in order: D gene, clone size, V gene, J gene, CDR3 protein, CDR3 DNA. D genes are given only for firm matches. Clone size is not always given. Where it is, it says once, few, many or a class for expanded clones.

-	few	TRBV5-1	TRBJ2-4	CASSDGTDTQSIQYF	TGCGCCAGCAGCGACGGGACCGATACCCAGAGCATTCAGTACTTC
-	-	TRBV19	TRBJ1-1	CACKRNTEAFF	TGTGCCTGTAAAAGGAACACTGAAGCTTTCTTT
-	-	TRBV7-2	TRBJ1-6	CASSLGPPEGYNSPLHF	TGTGCCAGCAGCTTAGGCCCGCCAGAAGGTTATAATTCACCCCTCCACTTT
-	few	TRBV27	TRBJ1-1	CASSLIYNTEAFF	TGTGCCAGCAGTTTAATCTATAACACTGAAGCTTTCTTT
-	-	TRBV7-6	TRBJ2-2	CASTKGQHGDTGELFF	TGTGCCAGCACGAAGGGGCAGCATGGGGACACCGGGGAGCTGTTTTTT
-	few	TRBV28	TRBJ1-4	CASKQGPRGLFF	TGTGCCAGCAAGCAGGGCCCCAGGGGACTGTTTTTT
-	few	TRBV29-1	TRBJ1-2	CSVEPTPGGYTF	TGCAGCGTTGAACCGACTCCGGGAGGCTACACCTTC
TRBD1	-	TRBV7-9	TRBJ2-5	CASSRRDRGQETQYF	TGTGCCAGCAGCCGACGGGACAGGGGGCAGGAGACCCAGTACTTC
TRBD2	-	TRBV6-2/TRBV6-3	TRBJ2-1	CASSSRGGFDEQFF	TGTGCCAGCAGTTCGCGCGGGGGGTTCGATGAGCAGTTCTTC
-	few	TRBV7-8	TRBJ2-1	CASSLQGMHEQFF	TGTGCCAGCAGCTTACAGGGTATGCATGAGCAGTTCTTC
-	-	TRBV29-1	TRBJ2-7	CSVVGVLAPSSYEQYF	TGCAGCGTTGTCGGGGTATTGGCGCCAAGCTCCTACGAGCAGTACTTC
-	-	TRBV19	TRBJ1-3	CASSISLGSDTIYF	TGTGCCAGTAGTATCTCTTTAGGTTCGGACACCATATATTTT
-	few	TRBV9	TRBJ2-5	CASSVEQGTQYF	TGTGCCAGCAGCGTAGAGCAGGGGACCCAGTACTTC
TRBD2	-	TRBV5-1	TRBJ2-1	CASQTSGYNEQFF	TGCGCCAGCCAGACTAGCGGTTACAATGAGCAGTTCTTC
-	-	TRBV5-4	TRBJ2-1	CASSLDRLGEFF	TGTGCCAGCAGCTTGGATAGACTAGGGGAGTTCTTC
TRBD1	few	TRBV14	TRBJ2-7	CASSAWDRGYEQYF	TGTGCCAGCAGCGCCTGGGACAGGGGGTACGAGCAGTACTTC
TRBD1	few	TRBV20-1	TRBJ2-5	CSAPPGQTQETQYF	TGCAGTGCTCCCCCGGGACAGACCCAAGAGACCCAGTACTTC
TRBD2	-	TRBV24-1	TRBJ2-1	CATSDLAGGGEQFF	TGTGCCACCAGTGATCTAGCGGGGGGGGGTGAGCAGTTCTTC
TRBD1	few	TRBV5-1	TRBJ2-1	CASSLGGWAKGNEQFF	TGCGCCAGCAGCTTAGGGGGCTGGGCCAAAGGGAATGAGCAGTTCTTC
-	few	TRBV7-2	TRBJ1-6	CASSLAGALHF	TGTGCCAGCAGCCTCGCGGGAGCCCTCCACTTT
TRBD1	few	TRBV29-1	TRBJ2-5	CSVHLGQDQETQYF	TGCAGCGTCCACTTAGGACAGGACCAAGAGACCCAGTACTTC
TRBD2	few	TRBV5-1	TRBJ2-3	CASSPGLDTDTQYF	TGCGCCAGCAGCCCCGGACTAGATACAGATACGCAGTATTTT
-	-	TRBV2	TRBJ2-7	CASSVTARLF	TGTGCCAGCAGTGTAACCGCACGCCTTTTC
-	few	TRBV7-9	TRBJ2-3	CASSLKNENTQYF	TGTGCCAGCAGCTTAAAGAATGAGAATACGCAGTATTTT
-	few	TRBV4-1	TRBJ1-5	CASSPRLEGNQPQHF	TGCGCCAGCAGCCCCCGTCTTGAGGGCAATCAGCCCCAGCATTTT
-	few	TRBV15	TRBJ1-4	CATSRVGQFNEKLFF	TGTGCCACCAGCAGAGTAGGACAGTTTAATGAAAAACTGTTTTTT
-	few	TRBV29-1	TRBJ1-2	CSVESTSEWNYGYTF	TGCAGCGTTGAATCAACCAGCGAATGGAACTATGGCTACACCTTC
-	few	TRBV28	TRBJ2-7	CASSSLRGRSYEQYF	TGTGCCAGCAGTTCCCTCCGGGGGAGGTCCTACGAGCAGTACTTC
-	few	TRBV25-1	TRBJ2-1	CASSDRLLVNNEQFF	TGTGCCAGCAGTGATAGGTTACTAGTGAACAATGAGCAGTTCTTC
-	-	TRBV9	TRBJ2-5	CASSVDSSQETQYF	TGTGCCAGCAGCGTAGATAGCAGCCAAGAGACCCAGTACTTC
-	many	TRBV6-5	TRBJ2-7	CASSYGTSYEQYF	TGTGCCAGCAGTTACGGCACTTCCTACGAGCAGTACTTC
-	many	TRBV25-1	TRBJ1-5	CASSEGQTYQPQHF	TGTGCCAGCAGTGAAGGGCAGACCTATCAGCCCCAGCATTTT
TRBD1	-	TRBV5-6	TRBJ2-1	CASSPGQDNNEQFF	TGTGCCAGCAGCCCGGGACAGGACAACAATGAGCAGTTCTTC
TRBD1	few	TRBV9	TRBJ1-1	CASSVTGVNEAFF	TGTGCCAGCAGCGTGACAGGGGTGAATGAAGCTTTCTTT
-	-	TRBV10-3	TRBJ1-1	CAISNREPEAFF	TGTGCCATCAGTAACAGGGAACCTGAAGCTTTCTTT
-	-	TRBV7-2	TRBJ1-4	CASSPNLLYGATNEKLFF	TGTGCCAGCAGCCCGAACCTTCTATATGGGGCAACTAATGAAAAACTGTTTTTT
TRBD1	few	TRBV20-1	TRBJ1-2	CSAVDRGWDSGGYTF	TGCAGTGCTGTCGACAGGGGATGGGACTCCGGTGGCTACACCTTC
-	-	TRBV4-2	TRBJ2-5	CASSQSDSERETQYF	TGTGCCAGCAGCCAATCGGACAGTGAGAGGGAGACCCAGTACTTC
-	-	TRBV7-2	TRBJ2-7	CASSGEEIPSYEQYF	TGTGCCAGCAGCGGAGAGGAGATACCTTCCTACGAGCAGTACTTC
TRBD1	-	TRBV7-6	TRBJ2-7	CASSSGQVPEQYF	TGTGCCAGCAGCTCTGGACAGGTACCCGAGCAGTACTTC
TRBD2	-	TRBV6-6	TRBJ2-5	CASSYTSTSGVETQYF	TGTGCCAGCAGTTACACCTCGACTAGCGGGGTGGAGACCCAGTACTTC
-	-	TRBV7-9	TRBJ2-7	CASSSSDDERSEQYF	TGTGCCAGCAGCTCTTCAGATGACGAGCGGAGCGAGCAGTACTTC